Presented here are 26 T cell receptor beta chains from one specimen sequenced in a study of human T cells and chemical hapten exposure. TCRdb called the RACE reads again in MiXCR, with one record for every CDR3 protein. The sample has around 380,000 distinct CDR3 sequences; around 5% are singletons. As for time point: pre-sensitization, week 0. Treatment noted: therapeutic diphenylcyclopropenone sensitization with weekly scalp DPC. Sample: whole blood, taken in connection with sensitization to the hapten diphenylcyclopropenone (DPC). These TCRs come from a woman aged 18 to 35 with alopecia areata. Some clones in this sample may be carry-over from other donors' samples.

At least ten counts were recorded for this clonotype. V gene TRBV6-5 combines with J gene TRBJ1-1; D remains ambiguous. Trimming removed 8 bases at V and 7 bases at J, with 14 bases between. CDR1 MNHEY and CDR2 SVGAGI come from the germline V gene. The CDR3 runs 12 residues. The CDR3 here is CASVSTLLEAFF. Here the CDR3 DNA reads TGTGCCAGCGTTTCGACTTTACTTGAAGCTTTCTTT.

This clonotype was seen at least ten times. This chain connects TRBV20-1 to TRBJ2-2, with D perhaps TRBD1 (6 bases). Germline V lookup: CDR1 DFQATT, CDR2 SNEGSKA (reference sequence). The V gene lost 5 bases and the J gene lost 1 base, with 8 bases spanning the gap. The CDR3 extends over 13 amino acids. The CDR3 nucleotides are TGCAGTGCTCTGACAGGGAACACCGGGGAGCTGTTTTTT. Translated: CSALTGNTGELFF.

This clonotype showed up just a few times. The CDR3 nucleotides are TGTGCCAGCAGCGAGGACTGGGGACGGGCTAGCACAGATACGCAGTATTTT. Encoded protein: CASSEDWGRASTDTQYF. This sequence joins TRBV9 and TRBJ2-3; D is tentatively TRBD1 or TRBD2 (5 bases each). Between the trimmed V and J ends, which lost 3 bases and 0 bases, there was a span of 17 bases. The germline V gene has CDR1 SGDLS and CDR2 YYNGEE. There are 17 residues in the CDR3.

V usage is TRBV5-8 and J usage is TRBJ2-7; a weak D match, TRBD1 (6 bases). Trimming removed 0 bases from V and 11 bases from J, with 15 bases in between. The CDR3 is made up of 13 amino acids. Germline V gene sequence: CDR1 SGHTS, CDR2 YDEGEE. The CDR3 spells CASSLDRARAKYF. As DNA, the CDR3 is TGTGCCAGCAGCTTGGACAGGGCAAGGGCTAAGTACTTC. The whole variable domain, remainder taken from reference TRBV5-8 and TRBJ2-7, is EAGVTQSPTHLIKTRGQQATLRCSPISGHTSVYWYQQALGLGLQFLLWYDEGEERNRGNFPPRFSGRQFPNYSSELNVNALELEDSALYLCASSLDRARAKYFGPGTRLTVT.

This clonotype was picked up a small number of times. CDR3 nucleotides: TGCGCCAGCAGTCCGTTTTCACGCCTAGACAAGGATGGCTACACCTTC. Amino acid sequence: CASSPFSRLDKDGYTF. This rearrangement joins TRBV5-1 to TRBJ1-2; D not certain. V lost 5 bases, J lost 6 bases, and 23 bases lay in between. The CDR3 is made up of 16 amino acids. Germline CDR1 reads SGHRS; CDR2 reads YFSETQ.

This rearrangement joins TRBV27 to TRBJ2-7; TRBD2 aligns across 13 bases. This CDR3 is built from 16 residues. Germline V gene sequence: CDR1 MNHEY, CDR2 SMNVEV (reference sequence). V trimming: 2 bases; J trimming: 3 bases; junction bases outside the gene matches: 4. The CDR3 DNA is TGTGCCAGCAGTTTACGAGGACTAGCGGGGGACTACGAGCAGTACTTC. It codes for CASSLRGLAGDYEQYF.

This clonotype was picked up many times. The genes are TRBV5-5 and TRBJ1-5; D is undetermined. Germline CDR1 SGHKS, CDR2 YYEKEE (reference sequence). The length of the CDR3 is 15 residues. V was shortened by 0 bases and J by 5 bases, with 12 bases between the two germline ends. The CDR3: CASSLDFDIYQPQHF. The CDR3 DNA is TGTGCCAGCAGCTTGGACTTCGACATTTATCAGCCCCAGCATTTT. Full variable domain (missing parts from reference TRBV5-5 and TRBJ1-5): DAGVTQSPTHLIKTRGQQVTLRCSPISGHKSVSWYQQVLGQGPQFIFQYYEKEERGRGNFPDRFSARQFPNYSSELNVNALLLGDSALYLCASSLDFDIYQPQHFGDGTRLSIL.

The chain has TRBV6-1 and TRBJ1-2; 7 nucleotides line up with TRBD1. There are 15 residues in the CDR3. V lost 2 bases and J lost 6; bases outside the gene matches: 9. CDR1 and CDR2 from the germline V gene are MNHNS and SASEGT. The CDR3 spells CASSEMGQGGNGYTF. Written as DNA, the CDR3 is TGTGCCAGCAGTGAAATGGGGCAGGGGGGCAATGGCTACACCTTC.

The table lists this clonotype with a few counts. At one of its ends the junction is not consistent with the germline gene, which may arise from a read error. The CDR3 region is CASSLWDRADF. DNA for the CDR3: TGTGCCAGCAGTTTATGGGACAGGGCGGACTTC. The rearrangement joins TRBV12-3 or TRBV12-4 to TRBJ2-7, with TRBD1 matching over 9 bases. The CDR3 has 11 residues.

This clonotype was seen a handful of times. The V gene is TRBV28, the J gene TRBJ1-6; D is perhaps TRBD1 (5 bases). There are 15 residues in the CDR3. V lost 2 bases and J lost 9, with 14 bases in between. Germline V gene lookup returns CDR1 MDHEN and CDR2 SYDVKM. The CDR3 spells CASSLERTGRSPLHF. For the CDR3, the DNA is TGTGCCAGCAGTTTAGAGCGGACGGGACGTTCACCCCTCCACTTT.

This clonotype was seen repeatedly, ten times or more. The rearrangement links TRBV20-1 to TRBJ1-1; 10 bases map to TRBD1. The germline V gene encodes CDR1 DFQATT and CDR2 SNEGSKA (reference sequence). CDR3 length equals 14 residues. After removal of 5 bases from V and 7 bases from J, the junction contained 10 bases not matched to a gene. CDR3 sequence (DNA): TGCAGTGCTCCGGGACAGGGGAATAAGGTTGAAGCTTTCTTT. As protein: CSAPGQGNKVEAFF.

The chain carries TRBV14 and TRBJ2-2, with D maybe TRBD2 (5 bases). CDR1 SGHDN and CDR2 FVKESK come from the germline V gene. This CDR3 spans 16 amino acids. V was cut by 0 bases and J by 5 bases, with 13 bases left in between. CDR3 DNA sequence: TGTGCCAGCAGCCAAGATTGGACTCAAGATACCGGGGAGCTGTTTTTT. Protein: CASSQDWTQDTGELFF.

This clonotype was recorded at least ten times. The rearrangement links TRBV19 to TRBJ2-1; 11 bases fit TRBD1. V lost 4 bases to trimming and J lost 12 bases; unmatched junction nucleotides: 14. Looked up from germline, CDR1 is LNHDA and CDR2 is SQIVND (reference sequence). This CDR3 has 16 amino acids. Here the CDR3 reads CASSTTGTGGLGVQFF. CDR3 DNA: TGTGCCAGTAGTACCACCGGGACAGGGGGTCTGGGGGTGCAGTTCTTC.

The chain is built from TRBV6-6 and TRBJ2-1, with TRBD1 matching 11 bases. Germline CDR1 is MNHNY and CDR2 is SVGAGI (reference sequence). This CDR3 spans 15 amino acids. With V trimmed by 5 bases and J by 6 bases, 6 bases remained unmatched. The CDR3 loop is CASSKPGTGGNEQFF. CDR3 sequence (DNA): TGTGCCAGCAGTAAGCCCGGGACAGGGGGCAATGAGCAGTTCTTC.

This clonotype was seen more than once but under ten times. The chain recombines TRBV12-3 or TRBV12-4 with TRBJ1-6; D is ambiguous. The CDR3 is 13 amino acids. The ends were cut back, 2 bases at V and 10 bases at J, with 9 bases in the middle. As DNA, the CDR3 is TGTGCCAGCAGTTTAAGGGATAGATCACCCCTCCACTTT. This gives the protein CASSLRDRSPLHF.

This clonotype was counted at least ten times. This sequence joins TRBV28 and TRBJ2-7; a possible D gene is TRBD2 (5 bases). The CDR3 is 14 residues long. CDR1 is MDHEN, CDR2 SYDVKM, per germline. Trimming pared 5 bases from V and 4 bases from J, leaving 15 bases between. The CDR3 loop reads CASSNPRVTYEQYF. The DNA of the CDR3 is TGTGCCAGCAGTAATCCGAGGGTCACGTACGAGCAGTACTTC.

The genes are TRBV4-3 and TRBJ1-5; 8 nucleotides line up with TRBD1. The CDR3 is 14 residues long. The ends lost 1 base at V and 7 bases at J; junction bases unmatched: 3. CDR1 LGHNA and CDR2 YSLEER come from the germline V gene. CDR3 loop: CASSQGPGGQPQHF. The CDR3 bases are TGCGCCAGCAGCCAAGGACCAGGGGGCCAGCCCCAGCATTTT.

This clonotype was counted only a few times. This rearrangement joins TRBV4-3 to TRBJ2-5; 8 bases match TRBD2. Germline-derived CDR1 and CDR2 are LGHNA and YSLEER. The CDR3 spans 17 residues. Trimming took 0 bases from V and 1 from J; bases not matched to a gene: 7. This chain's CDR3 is CASSQDVAGGFQETQYF. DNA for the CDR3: TGCGCCAGCAGCCAAGACGTGGCGGGGGGCTTCCAAGAGACCCAGTACTTC.

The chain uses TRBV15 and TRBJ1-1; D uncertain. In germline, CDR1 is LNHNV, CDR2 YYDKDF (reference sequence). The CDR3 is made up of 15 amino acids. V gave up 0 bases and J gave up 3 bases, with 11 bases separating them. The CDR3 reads CATSRDWDRDTEAFF. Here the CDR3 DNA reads TGTGCCACCAGCAGAGATTGGGATAGGGACACTGAAGCTTTCTTT.

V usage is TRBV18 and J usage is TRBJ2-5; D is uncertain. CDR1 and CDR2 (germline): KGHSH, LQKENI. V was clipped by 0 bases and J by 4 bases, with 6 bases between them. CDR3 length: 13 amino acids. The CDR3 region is CASSPPNAETQYF. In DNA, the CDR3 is TGTGCCAGCTCACCACCGAATGCAGAGACCCAGTACTTC.

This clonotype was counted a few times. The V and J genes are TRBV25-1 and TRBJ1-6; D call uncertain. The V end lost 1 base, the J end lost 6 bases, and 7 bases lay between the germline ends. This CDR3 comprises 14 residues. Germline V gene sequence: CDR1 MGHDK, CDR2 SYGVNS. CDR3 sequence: CASSESGFNSPLHF. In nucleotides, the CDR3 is TGTGCCAGCAGTGAATCGGGGTTTAATTCACCCCTCCACTTT.

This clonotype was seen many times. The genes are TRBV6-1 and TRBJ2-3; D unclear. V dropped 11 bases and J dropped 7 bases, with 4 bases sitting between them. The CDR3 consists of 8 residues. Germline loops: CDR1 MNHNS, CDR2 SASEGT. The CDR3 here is CAAHTQYF. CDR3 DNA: TGTGCCGCACATACGCAGTATTTT.

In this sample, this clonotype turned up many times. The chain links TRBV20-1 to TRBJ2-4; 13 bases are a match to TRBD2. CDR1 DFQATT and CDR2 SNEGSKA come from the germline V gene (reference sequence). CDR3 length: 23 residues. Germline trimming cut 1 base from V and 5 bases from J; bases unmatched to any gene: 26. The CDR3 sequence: CSARVGGGPVLPGTSGTQNIQYF. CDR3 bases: TGCAGTGCTAGAGTTGGGGGAGGACCTGTACTACCAGGGACTAGCGGGACCCAAAACATTCAGTACTTC.

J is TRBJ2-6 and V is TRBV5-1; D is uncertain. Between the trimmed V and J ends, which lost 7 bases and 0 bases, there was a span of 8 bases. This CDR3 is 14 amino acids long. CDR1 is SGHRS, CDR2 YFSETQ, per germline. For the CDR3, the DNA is TGCGCCAGCCAAGCTTCCTCTGGGGCCAACGTCCTGACTTTC. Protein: CASQASSGANVLTF.

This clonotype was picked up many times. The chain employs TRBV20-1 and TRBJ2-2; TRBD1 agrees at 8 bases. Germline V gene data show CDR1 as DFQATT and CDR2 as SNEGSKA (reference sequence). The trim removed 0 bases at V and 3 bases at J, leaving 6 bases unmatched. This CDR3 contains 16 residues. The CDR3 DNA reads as TGCAGTGCTAGAGATCTTTCCAGGGGGCACACCGGGGAGCTGTTTTTT. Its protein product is CSARDLSRGHTGELFF.

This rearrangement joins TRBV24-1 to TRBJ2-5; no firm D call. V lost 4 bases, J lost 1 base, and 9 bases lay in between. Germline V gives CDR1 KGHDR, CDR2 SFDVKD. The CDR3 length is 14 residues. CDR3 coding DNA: TGTGCCACCAGTGACTCAAGAGCCCAAGAGACCCAGTACTTC. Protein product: CATSDSRAQETQYF.